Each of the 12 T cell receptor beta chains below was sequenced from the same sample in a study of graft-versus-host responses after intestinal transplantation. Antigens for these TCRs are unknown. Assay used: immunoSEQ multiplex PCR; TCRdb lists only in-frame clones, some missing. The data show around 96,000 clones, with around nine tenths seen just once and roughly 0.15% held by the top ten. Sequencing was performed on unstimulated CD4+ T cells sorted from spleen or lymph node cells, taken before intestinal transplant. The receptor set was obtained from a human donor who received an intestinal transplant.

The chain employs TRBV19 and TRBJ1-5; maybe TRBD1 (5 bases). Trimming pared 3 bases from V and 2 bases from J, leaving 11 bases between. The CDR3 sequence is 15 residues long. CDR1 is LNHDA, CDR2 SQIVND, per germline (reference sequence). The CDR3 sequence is CASSIFGHGNQPQHF. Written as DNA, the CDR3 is TGTGCCAGTAGTATTTTCGGACACGGCAATCAGCCCCAGCATTTT.

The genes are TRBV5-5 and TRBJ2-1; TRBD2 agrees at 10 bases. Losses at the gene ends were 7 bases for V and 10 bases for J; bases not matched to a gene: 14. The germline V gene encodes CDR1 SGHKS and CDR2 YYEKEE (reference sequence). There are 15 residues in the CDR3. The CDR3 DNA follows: TGTGCCAGCCGCCGTGACAGCGGGAGGGCCAGGGAGCAGTTCTTC. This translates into CASRRDSGRAREQFF. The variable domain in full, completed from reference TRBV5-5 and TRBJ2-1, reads DAGVTQSPTHLIKTRGQQVTLRCSPISGHKSVSWYQQVLGQGPQFIFQYYEKEERGRGNFPDRFSARQFPNYSSELNVNALLLGDSALYLCASRRDSGRAREQFFGPGTRLTVL.

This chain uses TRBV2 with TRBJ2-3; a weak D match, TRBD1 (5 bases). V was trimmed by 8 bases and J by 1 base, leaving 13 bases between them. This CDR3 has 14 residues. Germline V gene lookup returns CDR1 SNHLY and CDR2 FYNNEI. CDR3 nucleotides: TGTGCCAGCCATTGGGGCGGTGGCACAGATACGCAGTATTTT. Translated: CASHWGGGTDTQYF.

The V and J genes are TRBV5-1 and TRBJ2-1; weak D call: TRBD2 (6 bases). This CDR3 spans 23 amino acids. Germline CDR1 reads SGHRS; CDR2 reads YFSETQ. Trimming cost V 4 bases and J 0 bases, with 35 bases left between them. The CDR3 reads CASSPNALSILAVFRVSYNEQFF. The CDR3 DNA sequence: TGCGCCAGCAGCCCGAACGCGCTATCAATTTTAGCGGTTTTTCGAGTCTCCTACAATGAGCAGTTCTTC.

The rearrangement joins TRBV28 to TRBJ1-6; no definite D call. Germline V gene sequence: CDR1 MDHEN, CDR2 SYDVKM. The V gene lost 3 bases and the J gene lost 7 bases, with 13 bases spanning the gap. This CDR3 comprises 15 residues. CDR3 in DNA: TGTGCCAGCAGTTTCCTGGGAGGGCCCAATTCACCCCTCCACTTT. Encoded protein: CASSFLGGPNSPLHF.

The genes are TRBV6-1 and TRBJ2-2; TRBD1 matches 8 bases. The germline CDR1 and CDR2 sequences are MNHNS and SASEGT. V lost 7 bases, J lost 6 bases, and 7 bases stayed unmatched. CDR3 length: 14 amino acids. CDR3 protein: CASNGQGTAGELFF. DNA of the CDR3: TGTGCCAGCAACGGACAGGGAACGGCCGGGGAGCTGTTTTTT.

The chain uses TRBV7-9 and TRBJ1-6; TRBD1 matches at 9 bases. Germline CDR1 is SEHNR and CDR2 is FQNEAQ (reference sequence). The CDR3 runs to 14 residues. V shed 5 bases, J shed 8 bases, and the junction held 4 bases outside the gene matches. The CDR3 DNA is TGTGCCAGCAGCCGTCGGGACAGGGATTCACCCCTCCACTTT. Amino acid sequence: CASSRRDRDSPLHF.

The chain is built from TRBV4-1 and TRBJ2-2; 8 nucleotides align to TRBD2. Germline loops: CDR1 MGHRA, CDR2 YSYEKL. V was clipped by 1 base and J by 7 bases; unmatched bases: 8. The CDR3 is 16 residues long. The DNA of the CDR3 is TGCGCCAGCAGCCAAGCACCCGAGCGGGAGAACGGGGAGCTGTTTTTT. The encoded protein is CASSQAPERENGELFF.

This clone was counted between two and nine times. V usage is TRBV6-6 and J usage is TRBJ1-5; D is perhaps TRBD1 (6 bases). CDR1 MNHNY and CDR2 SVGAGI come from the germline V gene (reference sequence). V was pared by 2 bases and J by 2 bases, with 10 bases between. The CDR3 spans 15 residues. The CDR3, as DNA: TGTGCCAGCAGTTACCCAGGGGCGGGCAATCAGCCCCAGCATTTT. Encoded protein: CASSYPGAGNQPQHF.

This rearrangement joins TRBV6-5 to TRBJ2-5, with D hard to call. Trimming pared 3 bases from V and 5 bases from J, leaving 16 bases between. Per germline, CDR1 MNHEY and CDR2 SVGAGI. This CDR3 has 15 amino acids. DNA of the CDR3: TGTGCCAGCAGTTATTTCTCCTCGTTCGGGGAGACCCAGTACTTC. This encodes CASSYFSSFGETQYF.

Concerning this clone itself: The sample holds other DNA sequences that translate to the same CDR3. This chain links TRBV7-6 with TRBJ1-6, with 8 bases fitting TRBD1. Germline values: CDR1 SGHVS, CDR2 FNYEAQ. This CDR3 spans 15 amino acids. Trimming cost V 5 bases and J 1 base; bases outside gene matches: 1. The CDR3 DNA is TGTGCCAGCAGCGGACAGGGATCCTATAATTCACCCCTCCACTTT. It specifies CASSGQGSYNSPLHF.

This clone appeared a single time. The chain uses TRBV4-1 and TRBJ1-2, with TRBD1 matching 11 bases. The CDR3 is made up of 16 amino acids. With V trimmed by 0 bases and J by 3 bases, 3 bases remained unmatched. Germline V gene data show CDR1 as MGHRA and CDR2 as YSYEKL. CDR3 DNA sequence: TGCGCCAGCAGCCAAGACCGGACAGGGGGCGACTATGGCTACACCTTC. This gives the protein CASSQDRTGGDYGYTF.